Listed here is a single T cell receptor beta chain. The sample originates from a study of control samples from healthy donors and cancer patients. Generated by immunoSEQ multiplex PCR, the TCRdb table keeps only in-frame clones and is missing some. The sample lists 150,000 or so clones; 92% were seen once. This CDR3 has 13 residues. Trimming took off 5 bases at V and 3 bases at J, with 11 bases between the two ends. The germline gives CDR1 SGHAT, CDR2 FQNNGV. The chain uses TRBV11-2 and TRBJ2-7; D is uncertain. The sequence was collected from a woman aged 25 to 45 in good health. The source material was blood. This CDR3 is CASSPDTLYEQYF. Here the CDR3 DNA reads TGTGCCAGCAGCCCCGATACCCTCTACGAGCAGTACTTC.